A single T cell receptor (beta chain) is shown here with its context. The antigen is unknown. The data were taken from a study of identical twins. Points from the study as a whole: Analyses based on zero insertions could be partly confounded by invariant MAIT and iNKT cells. Twin-shared out-of-frame alpha sequences showed excess low generation probability. Clonotypes of the beta chain that were abundant in cord blood carried fewer insertions (memory repertoires showed none). Surplus twin overlap in beta out-of-frame sequences was less pronounced.

TCRdb ran MiXCR on the 5' RACE reads and lists one entry per CDR3 protein. The repertoire holds about 550,000 distinct CDR3 sequences, with 20% to 25% as singletons. These data also formed part of another study, on yellow fever vaccine responses in identical twins.

This clonotype was sampled from a woman aged 18 to 35 in good health. Sequencing input: CD4+ T cells sorted from blood.

As DNA, the CDR3 is TGTGCCAGCTCACCATCGGTAGCGGGAGTGAATGAGCAGTTCTTC. Amino acid sequence: CASSPSVAGVNEQFF. This sequence joins TRBV18 and TRBJ2-1; 9 bases agree with TRBD2. The germline CDR1 and CDR2 sequences are KGHSH and LQKENI. The ends lost 2 bases at V and 7 bases at J; junction bases unmatched: 6. The CDR3 spans 15 residues.